This T cell receptor (beta chain) was captured in a study of hypomethylating agent response in myelodysplastic syndrome. Study-level findings and limits: Richness, rarefaction diversity and clonality did not change significantly after hypomethylating treatment. Healthy controls were not age-matched to MDS patients, possibly affecting comparisons.

Here immunoSEQ multiplex PCR was the method, and the copy in TCRdb shows in-frame clones only, minus some. The sample records roughly 4,700 clones, roughly four fifths being singletons. With regard to this clone: Its antigen is not known.

Germline V gene sequence: CDR1 LNHDA, CDR2 SQIVND (reference sequence). The CDR3 covers 16 residues. J lost 4 bases, V lost 3 bases, and 4 bases had no gene match. This receptor was taken from a human donor with myelodysplastic syndrome. The gene calls are TRBV19 and TRBJ2-1; 12 bases fit TRBD2. The specimen was bone marrow, collected before or after starting hypomethylating agent treatment for myelodysplastic syndrome (not recorded which). The CDR3 loop is CASSMRLAGGYNEQFF. The CDR3 DNA reads as TGTGCCAGTAGTATGAGGCTAGCGGGAGGGTACAATGAGCAGTTCTTC.